This section outlines one T cell receptor beta chain sequence together with its context. Here immunoSEQ multiplex PCR was the method, and the copy in TCRdb shows in-frame clones only, minus some. The sample records 70,000 or so clones, about 87% being singletons. This entry comes from a study of control samples from healthy donors and cancer patients. The ends lost 3 bases at V and 5 bases at J; junction bases unmatched: 12. The CDR3 extends over 17 amino acids. Germline V CDR1 and CDR2: LNHDA, SQIVND (reference sequence). The TCR originated in a man in his fifties or sixties in good health. V gene TRBV19 combines with J gene TRBJ2-1; 8 positions match TRBD1. Sample: blood. The CDR3 spells CASSIYAGGLSDNEQFF. The CDR3 nucleotides read TGTGCCAGTAGTATTTATGCAGGGGGCCTTTCCGACAATGAGCAGTTCTTC.